A selection of T cell receptor beta chains follows, all from one sample in a study of cytomegalovirus exposure and HLA in healthy donors. TCRdb's table, derived via immunoSEQ multiplex PCR, lists solely in-frame clones and lacks some. This sample's table has tens of thousands of clones. Source material: PBMCs. The receptor set was obtained from a female donor in good health and CMV-seronegative. Each CDR3 is given with its conserved first and last residue. The D gene is left open where the match is weak.

V gene	J gene	D gene	CDR3 protein	CDR3 DNA
TRBV28	TRBJ1-4	TRBD1	CASSLWRGQDEKLFF	TGTGCCAGCAGTTTATGGAGGGGACAGGATGAAAAACTGTTTTTT
TRBV7-9	TRBJ2-2	-	CASRGLQLGDTGELFF	TGTGCCAGCAGGGGACTCCAATTGGGCGACACCGGGGAGCTGTTTTTT
TRBV19	TRBJ2-7	TRBD2	CASSLGTSGSYEQYF	TGTGCCAGTAGTCTTGGGACTAGCGGGAGCTACGAGCAGTACTTC
TRBV19	TRBJ1-2	-	CATNVRQTNYGYTF	TGTGCCACCAACGTGAGACAAACTAACTATGGCTACACCTTC
TRBV4-3	TRBJ1-6	-	CASSQEGISPLHF	TGCGCCAGCAGCCAGGAGGGGATTTCACCCCTCCACTTT
TRBV5-6	TRBJ2-1	-	CASSLASTDNEQFF	TGTGCCAGCAGCCTGGCCTCTACTGACAATGAGCAGTTCTTC
TRBV4-2	TRBJ2-5	TRBD2	CASSQDLSGGLEGTQYF	TGTGCCAGCAGCCAAGATTTGTCGGGGGGGCTAGAGGGGACCCAGTACTTC
TRBV13	TRBJ2-5	TRBD1	CASSPTGVETQYF	TGTGCCAGCAGCCCGACAGGGGTCGAGACCCAGTACTTC
TRBV7-3	TRBJ2-5	-	CASSLMSAGAETQYF	TGTGCCAGCAGCTTAATGTCGGCGGGGGCGGAGACCCAGTACTTC
TRBV15	TRBJ1-6	TRBD1	CATSRDWGQGVRSPLHF	TGTGCCACCAGCAGAGATTGGGGACAGGGTGTCCGATCACCCCTCCACTTT
TRBV7-2	TRBJ1-6	TRBD1	CASSRGTASSYNSPLHF	TGTGCCAGCAGCAGAGGGACAGCGAGCTCCTATAATTCACCCCTCCACTTT
TRBV12-2	TRBJ2-5	-	CASRLEREVIQETQYF	TGTGCAAGTCGCTTAGAACGGGAGGTCATCCAAGAGACCCAGTACTTC
TRBV6-1	TRBJ1-2	-	CASSVAQGDYGYTF	TGTGCCAGCAGTGTAGCACAGGGAGACTATGGCTACACCTTC
TRBV30	TRBJ1-2	-	CAWSRPVGYTF	TGTGCCTGGAGCAGGCCAGTTGGCTACACCTTC
TRBV30	TRBJ1-4	-	CAWSVGGFANEKLFF	TGTGCCTGGAGTGTAGGCGGGTTCGCTAATGAAAAACTGTTTTTT
TRBV5-1	TRBJ2-7	-	CASSLLGQQSYEQYF	TGCGCCAGCAGCTTGCTAGGACAGCAATCCTACGAGCAGTACTTC
TRBV29-1	TRBJ1-2	-	CSVEERDRFNYGYTF	TGCAGCGTTGAAGAAAGAGACAGGTTTAACTATGGCTACACCTTC
TRBV30	TRBJ1-4	-	CAWSTTWHVNEKLFF	TGTGCCTGGAGTACCACCTGGCATGTTAATGAAAAACTGTTTTTT
TRBV6-5	TRBJ2-7	TRBD1	CASSPYTGVYEQYF	TGTGCCAGCAGTCCCTATACAGGGGTCTACGAGCAGTACTTC